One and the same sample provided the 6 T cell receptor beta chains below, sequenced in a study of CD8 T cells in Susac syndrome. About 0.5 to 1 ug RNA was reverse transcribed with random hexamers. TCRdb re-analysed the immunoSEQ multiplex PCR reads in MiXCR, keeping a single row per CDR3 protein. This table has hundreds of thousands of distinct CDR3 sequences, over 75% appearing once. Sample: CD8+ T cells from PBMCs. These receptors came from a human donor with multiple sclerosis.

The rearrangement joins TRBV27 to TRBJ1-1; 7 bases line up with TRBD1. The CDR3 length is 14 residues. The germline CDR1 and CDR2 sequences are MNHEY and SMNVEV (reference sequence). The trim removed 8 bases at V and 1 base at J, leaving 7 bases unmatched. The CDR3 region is CASSNRGWNTEAFF. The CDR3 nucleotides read TGTGCCAGCTCCAACAGGGGTTGGAACACTGAAGCTTTCTTT.

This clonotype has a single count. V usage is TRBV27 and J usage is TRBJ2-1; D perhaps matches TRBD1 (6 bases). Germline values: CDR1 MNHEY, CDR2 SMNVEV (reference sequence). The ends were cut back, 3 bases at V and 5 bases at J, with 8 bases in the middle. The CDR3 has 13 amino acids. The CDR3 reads CASSLKGDNEQFF. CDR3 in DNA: TGTGCCAGCAGTTTGAAGGGGGACAATGAGCAGTTCTTC.

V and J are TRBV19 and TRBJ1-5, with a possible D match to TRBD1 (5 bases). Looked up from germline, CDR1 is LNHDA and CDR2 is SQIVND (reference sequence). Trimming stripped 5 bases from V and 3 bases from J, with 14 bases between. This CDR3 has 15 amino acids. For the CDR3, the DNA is TGTGCCAGTAGTCCCGGGACTTTGGCCAATCAGCCCCAGCATTTT. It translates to CASSPGTLANQPQHF.

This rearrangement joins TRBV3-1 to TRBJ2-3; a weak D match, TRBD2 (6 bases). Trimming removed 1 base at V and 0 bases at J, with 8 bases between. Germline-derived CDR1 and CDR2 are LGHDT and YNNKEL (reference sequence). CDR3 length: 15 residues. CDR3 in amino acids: CASSQVGGSTDTQYF. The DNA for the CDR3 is TGTGCCAGCAGCCAAGTCGGGGGTAGCACAGATACGCAGTATTTT.

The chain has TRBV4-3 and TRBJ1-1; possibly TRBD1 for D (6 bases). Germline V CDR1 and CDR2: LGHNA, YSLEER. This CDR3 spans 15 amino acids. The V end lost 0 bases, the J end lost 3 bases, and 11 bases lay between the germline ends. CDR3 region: CASSQDRTEYTEAFF. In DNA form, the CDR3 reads TGCGCCAGCAGCCAAGATAGGACAGAGTACACTGAAGCTTTCTTT.

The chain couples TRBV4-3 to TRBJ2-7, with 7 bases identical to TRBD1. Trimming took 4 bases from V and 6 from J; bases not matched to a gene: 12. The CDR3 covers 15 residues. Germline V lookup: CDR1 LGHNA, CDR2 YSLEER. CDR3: CASSPTSTGIGEQYF. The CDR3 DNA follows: TGCGCCAGCAGCCCAACGTCGACAGGGATCGGCGAGCAGTACTTC.